The clone carrying this TCR beta chain was recorded only once. Its antigen remains unidentified. These data belong to a study of cytotoxic CD8 clonotypes in ibrutinib-treated CLL. Findings and caveats of the study: While tracking circulating CD8+ T-cell counts, baseline clonality exceeded that of age-matched healthy donors. Sustained-remission and progressing patients diverged in sampling times.

Measured with immunoSEQ multiplex PCR; TCRdb has only the in-frame clones, and not every one. This sample yields 130,000 to 150,000 clones, of which 85% to 95% are seen a single time; 10% to 14% belongs to the top ten. The CDR3 is 12 residues long. Germline CDR1 is SNHLY and CDR2 is FYNNEI. Deletions cut 11 bases from V and 4 bases from J, with 11 bases between. The specimen was PBMCs, collected after 12 months of ibrutinib treatment. The rearrangement joins TRBV2 to TRBJ1-4; the D gene is possibly TRBD1 (5 bases). The sequence came from a human donor with chronic lymphocytic leukemia. Here the CDR3 DNA reads TGTGCCGGGGGGATAAGTAATGAAAAACTGTTTTTT. Protein: CAGGISNEKLFF. The full variable domain, rest sourced from reference TRBV2 and TRBJ1-4, is EPEVTQTPSHQVTQMGQEVILRCVPISNHLYFYWYRQILGQKVEFLVSFYNNEISEKSEIFDDQFSVERPDGSNFTLKIRSTKLEDSAMYFCAGGISNEKLFFGSGTQLSVL.